Listed below are T cell receptor beta chains from one sample, sequenced in a study of T-cell memory formation after mild COVID-19. MiXCR, run by TCRdb on the 5' RACE reads, gives a single entry per CDR3 protein. This table has around 430,000 distinct CDR3 sequences, around a sixth appearing once. The sequenced material came from PBMCs or a T cell subset sorted from them (not recorded which). Source of these receptors: a man between 18 and 29 years old who had mild COVID-19 (a few samples of this study predate the infection). Cell type and time point are not known. Each CDR3 is given with its conserved first and last residue. A D gene is named only where the DNA matches it firmly. A row's size may be missing; if present it is once, few, many or a size class.

j_call v_call d_call clone_size cdr3_aa cdr3_nt
TRBJ2-2 TRBV19 TRBD2 NA CASRSAGGTGELFF TGTGCCAGTAGGAGCGCGGGGGGCACCGGGGAGCTGTTTTTT
TRBJ1-1 TRBV18 TRBD1 many CASSPGQRNTEAFF TGCGCCAGCAGCCCGGGACAGCGAAACACTGAAGCTTTCTTT
TRBJ2-5 TRBV7-9 TRBD1 few CASSLAETGNAKETQYF TGTGCCAGCAGCTTAGCGGAGACAGGGAACGCAAAAGAGACCCAGTACTTC
TRBJ2-1 TRBV7-6 NA few CASSLRAGLYNEQFF TGTGCCAGCAGCTTAAGGGCGGGGCTCTACAATGAGCAGTTCTTC
TRBJ2-3 TRBV6-2/TRBV6-3 TRBD2 NA CASSYSTSGGFADTQYF TGTGCCAGCAGTTACTCGACTAGCGGGGGGTTCGCAGATACGCAGTATTTT
TRBJ1-2 TRBV5-1 NA few CASSSTRRAGAPGKAYGYTF TGCGCCAGCAGCTCTACCCGCCGGGCGGGGGCGCCCGGGAAAGCCTATGGCTACACCTTC
TRBJ1-2 TRBV12-3/TRBV12-4 NA few CASSLTNRVGPGDYGYTF TGTGCCAGCAGTTTAACAAACAGGGTAGGCCCTGGAGACTATGGCTACACCTTC
TRBJ2-1 TRBV7-2 TRBD2 NA CASSRRLRGGSYNEQFF TGTGCCAGCAGCAGGCGGTTGCGGGGGGGCTCCTACAATGAGCAGTTCTTC
TRBJ2-7 TRBV9 NA NA CASSVGRGRYEQYF TGTGCCAGCAGCGTAGGGAGGGGCCGCTACGAGCAGTACTTC
TRBJ2-3 TRBV10-2 TRBD2 NA CASSETGGRADTQYF TGCGCCAGCAGTGAGACGGGGGGGCGGGCAGATACGCAGTATTTT
TRBJ2-1 TRBV18 NA many CASSLRSDNEQFF TGTGCCAGCTCACTGAGGAGCGACAATGAGCAGTTCTTC
TRBJ2-3 TRBV20-1 NA NA CSARDGGARGTDTQYF TGCAGTGCTAGAGACGGAGGGGCGCGAGGCACAGATACGCAGTATTTT
TRBJ2-4 TRBV10-2 NA once CASSDVQLTVQYF TGCGCCAGCAGTGACGTCCAACTGACTGTCCAGTACTTC
TRBJ2-3 TRBV5-1 TRBD2 NA CASSRGGASDTQYF TGCGCCAGCAGCCGCGGGGGGGCCTCAGATACGCAGTATTTT
TRBJ2-5 TRBV6-2/TRBV6-3 NA NA CASSSTGRETQYF TGTGCCAGCAGTTCAACCGGTCGGGAGACCCAGTACTTC
TRBJ2-2 TRBV6-5 NA NA CASSYSRQANTGELFF TGTGCCAGCAGTTACTCGAGACAGGCGAACACCGGGGAGCTGTTTTTT
TRBJ2-7 TRBV21-1 NA NA CASSKRAGVYEQYF TGTGCCAGCAGCAAGCGAGCGGGGGTTTACGAGCAGTACTTC
TRBJ2-6 TRBV19 NA NA CASSQSQASSGANVLTF TGTGCCAGTAGTCAATCCCAGGCTAGCTCTGGGGCCAACGTCCTGACTTTC
TRBJ2-5 TRBV12-3/TRBV12-4 TRBD2 NA CASSFNSGGARETQYF TGTGCCAGCAGTTTTAACAGCGGGGGGGCTAGAGAGACCCAGTACTTC
TRBJ1-3 TRBV18 NA NA CASSPPGSRDTIYF TGTGCCAGCTCACCACCAGGCTCCAGGGACACCATATATTTT
TRBJ1-1 TRBV4-3 NA NA CASSQERNMNTEAFF TGCGCCAGCAGCCAAGAGAGAAACATGAACACTGAAGCTTTCTTT
TRBJ2-5 TRBV4-1 NA NA CASSPGRGIETQYF TGCGCCAGCAGCCCGGGGCGTGGGATAGAGACCCAGTACTTC
TRBJ2-3 TRBV12-3/TRBV12-4 TRBD1 few CASSPRTGKITDTQYF TGTGCCAGCAGTCCCCGGACAGGGAAAATCACAGATACGCAGTATTTT
TRBJ2-2 TRBV7-2 NA few CASSLFSSGELFF TGTGCCAGCAGCTTATTTTCTTCCGGGGAGCTGTTTTTT
TRBJ1-2 TRBV6-6 TRBD1 few CASSYTLDRGSGYTF TGTGCCAGCAGTTACACCCTGGACAGGGGTAGTGGCTACACCTTC
TRBJ2-2 TRBV2 NA few CASSGTHNTGELFF TGTGCCAGCAGTGGGACACATAACACCGGGGAGCTGTTTTTT